The 10 T cell receptor beta chains below come from one sample, sequenced in a study of OX40 agonist ivuxolimab in advanced cancers. Libraries were prepared through the immunoSEQ multiplex PCR assay. The source is immuneACCESS, and TCRdb retained only in-frame sequences with V and J called. Part of the clones is not carried over; for the studies checked, unresolved V genes explain less than half of this, and the remainder is unexplained. The sample includes some 77,000 clones, with 80% to 95% observed a single time. Approximately 8.6% of the sample is held by the ten biggest clonotypes. Specimen: CD4+ or CD8+ T cells sorted from blood, collected in a trial of the OX40 agonist ivuxolimab. These receptors were collected from an adult with an advanced solid tumor such as melanoma, head and neck, liver or kidney cancer.

The rearrangement links TRBV30 to TRBJ1-2, with 7 bases that match TRBD1. CDR1 and CDR2 (germline): GTSNPN, SVGIG (reference sequence). J was trimmed by 8 bases and V by 8 bases; bases with no gene match: 11. CDR3 size: 12 residues. CDR3 in DNA: TGTGCCGGTCACAGGGGCGCGGGGGGCTACACCTTC. Translating it yields CAGHRGAGGYTF. Full variable domain (outside the CDR3, taken from reference TRBV30 and TRBJ1-2): SQTIHQWPATLVQPVGSPLSLECTVEGTSNPNLYWYRQAAGRGLQLLFYSVGIGQISSEVPQNLSASRPQDRQFILSSKKLLLSDSGFYLCAGHRGAGGYTFGSGTRLTVV.

The V call is TRBV4-1, the J call TRBJ2-7; 10 bases line up with TRBD2. CDR1 is MGHRA and CDR2 is YSYEKL in the germline V gene. V was clipped by 0 bases and J by 4 bases; unmatched bases: 6. The CDR3 sequence is 16 residues long. Here the CDR3 reads CASSQEGPGLAYEQYF. The CDR3 DNA reads TGCGCCAGCAGCCAAGAGGGCCCGGGACTAGCGTACGAGCAGTACTTC.

This chain connects TRBV6-5 to TRBJ2-7; 8 bases are a match to TRBD1. V was clipped by 2 bases and J by 2 bases; unmatched bases: 8. The length of the CDR3 is 16 residues. Germline loops: CDR1 MNHEY, CDR2 SVGAGI. The CDR3 reads CASSYRRGQEAYEQYF. The CDR3 coding sequence is TGTGCCAGCAGTTACCGGCGGGGACAGGAGGCCTACGAGCAGTACTTC.

The chain employs TRBV7-8 and TRBJ2-3; 16 bases match TRBD2. The junction had 3 bases not matched to a gene; V was cut back by 5 bases and J by 7 bases. Germline CDR1 SGHVS, CDR2 FQNEAQ. The CDR3 spans 15 residues. CDR3 nucleotide sequence: TGTGCCAGCAGCAAGGGACTAGCGGGGGGGAATACGCAGTATTTT. This encodes CASSKGLAGGNTQYF.

The CDR3 here is CASSQVQGAGELFF. The DNA of the CDR3 is TGTGCCAGCAGCCAAGTTCAGGGTGCCGGGGAGCTGTTTTTT. This chain uses TRBV14 with TRBJ2-2, with D maybe TRBD1 (5 bases). This CDR3 has 14 amino acids. CDR1 and CDR2 from the germline V gene are SGHDN and FVKESK. Trimming shortened V by 1 base and J by 6 bases, and 9 bases separated the two germline ends.

This clone was seen only once. Here the CDR3 DNA reads TGCAGCGTTAGTCCGGGACAGCTGAACACTGAAGCTTTCTTT. This encodes CSVSPGQLNTEAFF. The chain is built from TRBV29-1 and TRBJ1-1; 7 bases align to TRBD1. The CDR3 extends over 14 amino acids. The junction had 6 bases not matched to a gene; V was cut back by 5 bases and J by 0 bases. The germline V gene has CDR1 SQVTM and CDR2 ANQGSEA. Filled out from reference TRBV29-1 and TRBJ1-1, the complete variable domain reads SAVISQKPSRDICQRGTSLTIQCQVDSQVTMMFWYRQQPGQSLTLIATANQGSEATYESGFVIDKFPISRPNLTFSTLTVSNMSPEDSSIYLCSVSPGQLNTEAFFGQGTRLTVV.

The V call is TRBV10-3, the J call TRBJ1-1, with TRBD1 identical over 7 bases. Looked up from germline, CDR1 is ENHRY and CDR2 is SYGVKD. The CDR3 contains 16 residues. V trimming: 0 bases; J trimming: 3 bases; junction bases outside the gene matches: 7. CDR3 sequence (DNA): TGTGCCATCAGTGAGTCAGATGGCAGGGGGGACACTGAAGCTTTCTTT. Encoded protein: CAISESDGRGDTEAFF.

As to this clone: This specimen includes other DNA sequences encoding the same CDR3. The chain employs TRBV9 and TRBJ2-3; D gene unclear. Germline assignment: CDR1 SGDLS and CDR2 YYNGEE. This CDR3 contains 10 residues. Trimming removed 3 bases from V and 5 bases from J, with 1 base in between. This CDR3 reads CASSGDTQYF. DNA of the CDR3: TGTGCCAGCAGCGGAGATACGCAGTATTTT.

The V and J genes are TRBV6-1 and TRBJ1-5; possibly TRBD1 for D (5 bases). Germline CDR1 is MNHNS and CDR2 is SASEGT. V was pared by 4 bases and J by 4 bases, with 8 bases between. This CDR3 is 13 amino acids long. The CDR3 reads CASSVQGNQPQHF. In DNA, the CDR3 is TGTGCCAGCAGTGTTCAGGGAAATCAGCCCCAGCATTTT.

This clone was observed a single time. The V gene is TRBV2, the J gene TRBJ2-7; the match to TRBD1 covers 9 bases. V gave up 2 bases and J gave up 3 bases; unmatched junction bases: 11. CDR3 length: 17 residues. Germline loops: CDR1 SNHLY, CDR2 FYNNEI. Written as DNA, the CDR3 is TGTGCCAGCAGTGAAATCGAAGGGACAGGGCAGTTCTACGAGCAGTACTTC. It specifies CASSEIEGTGQFYEQYF.